Below are 22 T cell receptor beta chains sequenced from a single sample in a study of cytomegalovirus exposure and HLA in healthy donors. The PCR employed 60 Vbeta primers together with 13 Jbeta primers. Profiling relied on immunoSEQ multiplex PCR, and the TCRdb table lists in-frame clones only, not all of them. The table includes under 200,000 clones, over 75% detected once. The specimen was PBMCs. Receptors were obtained from a woman between 45 and 60 years old in good health and CMV-seronegative.

V usage is TRBV28 and J usage is TRBJ2-1; 10 bases line up with TRBD1. From germline, CDR1 is MDHEN and CDR2 SYDVKM. This CDR3 spans 15 amino acids. The J segment lost 4 bases and the V segment lost 6 bases, leaving 6 bases of the junction unmatched. This CDR3 reads CASRPGTGVYNEQFF. DNA for the CDR3: TGTGCCAGCAGACCCGGGACAGGGGTGTACAATGAGCAGTTCTTC.

V and J are TRBV2 and TRBJ1-2, with 7 bases identical to TRBD1. The germline V gene has CDR1 SNHLY and CDR2 FYNNEI. The CDR3 consists of 13 residues. J lost 5 bases, V lost 6 bases, and 6 bases had no gene match. CDR3 sequence (DNA): TGTGCCAGCAGCCGACAGGGATCATATGGCTACACCTTC. This sequence encodes CASSRQGSYGYTF.

This clone was counted a few times. V is TRBV7-9 and J is TRBJ1-1; D is unresolved. The CDR3 covers 12 residues. Germline CDR1 and CDR2: SEHNR and FQNEAQ (reference sequence). The V end lost 5 bases, the J end lost 6 bases, and 10 bases lay between the germline ends. The CDR3 loop is CASSQLQAEAFF. The CDR3, as DNA: TGTGCCAGCAGCCAATTGCAGGCTGAAGCTTTCTTT.

The V gene is TRBV27, the J gene TRBJ1-2; D not resolved. V gave up 2 bases and J gave up 1 base, with 8 bases separating them. CDR1 is MNHEY, CDR2 SMNVEV, per germline (reference sequence). The CDR3 is 14 amino acids. This CDR3 is CASSLGGSNYGYTF. CDR3 coding DNA: TGTGCCAGCAGTTTAGGAGGTAGTAACTATGGCTACACCTTC.

V usage is TRBV4-1 and J usage is TRBJ2-5, with 9 nucleotides matching TRBD2. J was trimmed by 2 bases and V by 4 bases; bases with no gene match: 2. Per the germline V gene, CDR1 is MGHRA and CDR2 is YSYEKL. The CDR3 has 14 amino acids. The CDR3 region is CASSLAGVQETQYF. The CDR3 DNA sequence: TGCGCCAGCAGCCTAGCGGGGGTACAAGAGACCCAGTACTTC.

This clone showed up just once. The CDR3 region has the DNA TGCGCCAGCAGAAGGGGGGCTAGCGGCGGGGACAATGAGCAGTTCTTC. Its translation is CASRRGASGGDNEQFF. V is TRBV4-1 and J is TRBJ2-1; TRBD2 is a possible D gene (7 bases). This CDR3 has 16 amino acids. With 6 bases removed from V and 5 bases from J, the gap between germline ends came to 20 bases. Germline CDR1 reads MGHRA; CDR2 reads YSYEKL.

The rearrangement uses TRBV7-3 and TRBJ2-2, with 8 nucleotides matching TRBD1. Unmatched junction bases numbered 1, after V lost 2 bases and J lost 2 bases. Per the germline V gene, CDR1 is SGHTA and CDR2 is FQGTGA. This CDR3 is 15 amino acids long. Written as DNA, the CDR3 is TGTGCCAGCAGCTTACAGGGGGCAAACACCGGGGAGCTGTTTTTT. This sequence encodes CASSLQGANTGELFF.

The chain is built from TRBV7-2 and TRBJ2-7; 8 bases are a match to TRBD2. The CDR3 has 15 residues. Germline V lookup: CDR1 SGHTA, CDR2 FQGNSA. J gave up 4 bases and V 5 bases, and 10 bases lay outside the gene matches. CDR3 bases: TGTGCCAGCAGCCATCGCAGCGGGAGTGGGTACGAGCAGTACTTC. Its translation: CASSHRSGSGYEQYF.

V usage is TRBV28 and J usage is TRBJ2-3; unclear D gene. The germline V gene encodes CDR1 MDHEN and CDR2 SYDVKM. CDR3 size: 12 residues. V was pared by 4 bases and J by 10 bases, with 12 bases between. As DNA, the CDR3 is TGTGCCAGCAGTTCCGATGGAGAATCGCAGTATTTT. Its protein product is CASSSDGESQYF.

The V call is TRBV18, the J call TRBJ1-3, with TRBD1 identical over 7 bases. This CDR3 is 17 amino acids long. Germline loops: CDR1 KGHSH, CDR2 LQKENI. With V trimmed by 3 bases and J by 0 bases, 8 bases remained unmatched. CDR3 region: CASSPRGQSGSGNTIYF. Written as DNA, the CDR3 is TGTGCCAGCTCACCCCGGGGACAGTCGGGCTCTGGAAACACCATATATTTT.

This clone occurred once. The chain recombines TRBV28 with TRBJ1-2; D is unclear. Trimming took 3 bases from V and 0 from J, leaving 8 bases between them. Germline CDR1 reads MDHEN; CDR2 reads SYDVKM. This CDR3 has 14 residues. The CDR3 coding sequence is TGTGCCAGCAGTTTTTGGCGGACTAACTATGGCTACACCTTC. This gives the protein CASSFWRTNYGYTF.

V and J are TRBV7-9 and TRBJ2-1; 9 bases agree with TRBD2. Germline V gives CDR1 SEHNR, CDR2 FQNEAQ (reference sequence). V was pared by 5 bases and J by 4 bases, with 6 bases of the junction left unmatched. The CDR3 has 15 amino acids. The CDR3 region is CASSPSGRLYNEQFF. CDR3 in DNA: TGTGCCAGCAGCCCCAGCGGGAGGCTTTACAATGAGCAGTTCTTC.

The chain uses TRBV5-1 and TRBJ1-2, with 7 bases identical to TRBD1. Germline-derived CDR1 and CDR2 are SGHRS and YFSETQ. J gave up 7 bases and V 5 bases, and 5 bases lay outside the gene matches. The CDR3 has 12 amino acids. In nucleotides, the CDR3 is TGCGCCAGCAGTCACGACAGGGCTGGCTACACCTTC. The encoded protein is CASSHDRAGYTF.

This clone appeared a few times. The chain employs TRBV4-3 and TRBJ1-2; no firm D call. Germline V gene lookup returns CDR1 LGHNA and CDR2 YSLEER. This CDR3 comprises 15 residues. Trimming removed 0 bases from V and 3 bases from J, with 11 bases in between. CDR3 nucleotides: TGCGCCAGCAGCCAAGAACCCCACCCGGACTATGGCTACACCTTC. The encoded protein is CASSQEPHPDYGYTF.

V usage is TRBV7-8 and J usage is TRBJ1-1, with D perhaps matching TRBD1 (6 bases). CDR1 and CDR2 (germline): SGHVS, FQNEAQ. Trimming stripped 3 bases from V and 7 bases from J, with 12 bases between. The CDR3 length is 13 residues. The CDR3 protein is CASSFPGQFEAFF. The CDR3 nucleotides read TGTGCCAGCAGCTTCCCTGGACAGTTTGAAGCTTTCTTT.

The J gene is TRBJ2-3, the V gene TRBV13; possible D gene TRBD2, 6 bases. The germline gives CDR1 PRHDT, CDR2 FYEKMQ (reference sequence). V shed 2 bases and J shed 6 bases, with 12 bases lying between them. This CDR3 is built from 14 residues. The CDR3 coding sequence is TGTGCCAGCAGCTTAACGCGGGGTGGGGATACGCAGTATTTT. Translation: CASSLTRGGDTQYF.

The rearrangement joins TRBV4-2 to TRBJ2-1, with TRBD2 matching 11 bases. CDR1 is LGHNA and CDR2 is YNFKEQ in the germline V gene. V was pared by 1 base and J by 5 bases, with 10 bases of the junction left unmatched. The CDR3 sequence is 18 residues long. The CDR3 region has the DNA TGTGCCAGCAGCCAAGTGGGCTTAGCGGGAGGGGACCACAATGAGCAGTTCTTC. Its protein product is CASSQVGLAGGDHNEQFF.

This chain links TRBV29-1 with TRBJ2-3; D unclear. The germline gives CDR1 SQVTM, CDR2 ANQGSEA. The CDR3 runs to 18 residues. Trimming took 0 bases from V and 1 from J, leaving 20 bases between them. The CDR3 bases are TGCAGCGTTGAAGAACCCCCCGAGGCGAAGCGTGGCACAGATACGCAGTATTTT. Residues: CSVEEPPEAKRGTDTQYF.

The chain uses TRBV19 and TRBJ2-5, with a tentative D call TRBD1 (6 bases). Deletions cut 5 bases from V and 3 bases from J, with 19 bases between. The germline V gene has CDR1 LNHDA and CDR2 SQIVND (reference sequence). The CDR3 loop spans 16 amino acids. This CDR3 is CASSVTPTGKKETQYF. CDR3 DNA: TGTGCCAGTAGTGTTACCCCGACAGGAAAGAAAGAGACCCAGTACTTC.

In its sample, this clone was seen once. V is TRBV4-3 and J is TRBJ1-1; 9 nucleotides match TRBD1. Germline CDR1 is LGHNA and CDR2 is YSLEER. V was clipped by 0 bases and J by 4 bases; unmatched bases: 12. The CDR3 has 18 residues. The chain's CDR3 is CASSQDRSGQGLGTEAFF. In DNA form, the CDR3 reads TGCGCCAGCAGCCAAGATCGGTCGGGACAGGGCCTGGGCACTGAAGCTTTCTTT.

As concerns this clone: The identical CDR3 is also encoded by other nucleotide sequences in the sample. V is TRBV7-2 and J is TRBJ2-7; D ambiguous. CDR1 and CDR2 (germline): SGHTA, FQGNSA. The CDR3 is made up of 12 amino acids. Trimming took 4 bases from V and 3 from J, leaving 7 bases between them. The CDR3 sequence is CASSSANYEQYF. The CDR3 DNA follows: TGTGCCAGCAGCTCAGCCAACTACGAGCAGTACTTC.

The V gene is TRBV7-3, the J gene TRBJ2-3, with 7 positions matching TRBD1. This CDR3 is built from 18 residues. After removal of 4 bases from V and 2 bases from J, the junction contained 15 bases not matched to a gene. Germline loops: CDR1 SGHTA, CDR2 FQGTGA. The CDR3 DNA reads as TGTGCCAGCAGCTCCATGGGTTTAGTCGGGACAGACACAGATACGCAGTATTTT. It yields the protein CASSSMGLVGTDTDTQYF.